What follows is one T cell receptor beta chain and its context. Its target is unknown. Sequencing was performed with immunoSEQ multiplex PCR; in TCRdb, only in-frame clones are kept and a portion is missing. The sample contains 2 million to 2.5 million clones, approximately 94% of which appear only once. The CDR3 has 16 residues. Germline V lookup: CDR1 SGHRS, CDR2 YFSETQ. V dropped 1 base and J dropped 7; count of bases not matched to a gene: 9. This entry comes from a study of shared clonotypes between healthy human individuals. Broader study findings: As a rule, naive subsets had a larger estimated richness than memory subsets.

Material: naive CD4+ T cells sorted from blood. Subset described: CD45RA+ positively selected. This receptor was taken from a man between 18 and 29 years old in good health. The rearrangement links TRBV5-1 to TRBJ1-4, with 8 bases lining up with TRBD1. The CDR3 region has the DNA TGCGCCAGCAGCTTGACTTCGACAGGGGCGGGTGAAAAACTGTTTTTT. Its translation: CASSLTSTGAGEKLFF.